Each of the 27 T cell receptor beta chains below was sequenced from the same sample in a study of shared clonotypes between healthy human individuals. TCRdb's copy holds only in-frame clones and misses some; the assay was immunoSEQ multiplex PCR. This table has 2 million to 2.5 million clones, around 95% appearing once. The sample taken for sequencing was naive CD4+ T cells sorted from blood. Subset indicated: CD45RA+ positively selected. These receptors were collected from a man between 18 and 29 years old in good health.

The genes are TRBV7-2 and TRBJ1-5, with D unresolved. CDR1 is SGHTA and CDR2 is FQGNSA in the germline V gene. The CDR3 consists of 13 residues. Trimming stripped 4 bases from V and 3 bases from J, with 7 bases between. DNA of the CDR3: TGTGCCAGCAGCTCGAGAAACAATCAGCCCCAGCATTTT. This sequence encodes CASSSRNNQPQHF.

This clone appeared once. The chain joins TRBV30 to TRBJ1-1; D ambiguous. This CDR3 spans 13 amino acids. V lost 4 bases, J lost 5 bases, and 14 bases lay in between. In germline, CDR1 is GTSNPN, CDR2 SVGIG (reference sequence). The CDR3 is CAWITPKGTEAFF. The CDR3 nucleotides read TGTGCCTGGATCACACCTAAAGGGACTGAAGCTTTCTTT.

Comments on this clone: Within the sample, other DNA sequences also encode this same CDR3. The V and J genes are TRBV5-1 and TRBJ1-2, with 8 bases fitting TRBD1. The ends lost 4 bases at V and 0 bases at J; junction bases unmatched: 2. CDR3 length: 14 amino acids. Germline V gene sequence: CDR1 SGHRS, CDR2 YFSETQ. The chain's CDR3 is CASSETGANYGYTF. The CDR3 DNA is TGCGCCAGCAGCGAGACAGGGGCTAACTATGGCTACACCTTC.

The table lists this clone with a count of one. Additional DNA sequences in this sample encode the identical CDR3. The V and J genes are TRBV11-2 and TRBJ2-7, with TRBD1 matching over 10 bases. The CDR3 has 14 amino acids. The germline gives CDR1 SGHAT, CDR2 FQNNGV. J lost 2 bases, V lost 5 bases, and 3 bases had no gene match. The CDR3 DNA reads as TGTGCCAGCAGCCCCGGACAGGGGGCCTACGAGCAGTACTTC. Translation: CASSPGQGAYEQYF.

For this clone: Other DNA sequences within the sample encode an identical CDR3. V is TRBV6-5 and J is TRBJ2-7; D not certain. In germline, CDR1 is MNHEY, CDR2 SVGAGI. V was shortened by 2 bases and J by 0 bases, with 5 bases between the two germline ends. The CDR3 spans 13 residues. DNA for the CDR3: TGTGCCAGCAGTTACCCAGGCTCCTACGAGCAGTACTTC. This codes for CASSYPGSYEQYF.

V usage is TRBV10-3 and J usage is TRBJ2-7; the D is unclear. V dropped 6 bases and J dropped 7 bases, with 13 bases sitting between them. CDR3 size: 12 residues. CDR1 and CDR2 from the germline V gene are ENHRY and SYGVKD. CDR3 sequence: CAIRTIVLEQYF. The CDR3 DNA is TGTGCCATCAGGACGATCGTTTTGGAGCAGTACTTC.

In its sample, this clone was seen once. This chain links TRBV11-2 with TRBJ1-4; TRBD1 might be the D (5 bases). V was trimmed by 5 bases and J by 8 bases, leaving 18 bases between them. This CDR3 region has 15 residues. Germline V gene lookup returns CDR1 SGHAT and CDR2 FQNNGV. CDR3 in amino acids: CASSPGFGTMEKLFF. The CDR3 nucleotides are TGTGCCAGCAGCCCCGGGTTCGGGACGATGGAAAAACTGTTTTTT. The full variable domain, rest sourced from reference TRBV11-2 and TRBJ1-4, is EAGVAQSPRYKIIEKRQSVAFWCNPISGHATLYWYQQILGQGPKLLIQFQNNGVVDDSQLPKDRFSAERLKGVDSTLKIQPAKLEDSAVYLCASSPGFGTMEKLFFGSGTQLSVL.

A note on this clone: Additional DNA sequences in this sample encode the identical CDR3. This chain uses TRBV6-5 with TRBJ2-7, with D unresolved. The CDR3 is made up of 14 amino acids. Trimming left V 0 bases short and J 2 bases short, with 8 bases between. CDR1 and CDR2 from the germline V gene are MNHEY and SVGAGI. For the CDR3, the DNA is TGTGCCAGCAGTTACTCGCGTGGGACCTACGAGCAGTACTTC. This translates into CASSYSRGTYEQYF.

This sequence joins TRBV5-4 and TRBJ2-5; D gene ambiguous. CDR1 SGHNT and CDR2 YYREEE come from the germline V gene (reference sequence). The V end was cut by 1 base, the J end by 4 bases, with 8 bases between. The CDR3 loop spans 13 amino acids. CDR3 protein: CASSLITLETQYF. DNA for the CDR3: TGTGCCAGCAGCTTGATAACCCTAGAGACCCAGTACTTC.

This sequence joins TRBV5-1 and TRBJ1-5; D is undetermined. The V gene's germline CDR1 is SGHRS and CDR2 YFSETQ. This CDR3 spans 14 amino acids. Trimming left V 2 bases short and J 3 bases short, with 9 bases between. The CDR3 sequence is CASSFDASNQPQHF. The DNA of the CDR3 is TGCGCCAGCAGCTTCGACGCATCCAATCAGCCCCAGCATTTT.

This rearrangement joins TRBV5-6 to TRBJ2-7; maybe TRBD1 (6 bases). The germline CDR1 and CDR2 sequences are SGHDT and YYEEEE. This CDR3 region has 14 residues. The V end lost 4 bases, the J end lost 6 bases, and 17 bases lay between the germline ends. The CDR3 nucleotides read TGTGCCAGCAGCACCGGGACAACTTGGGTCGAGCAGTACTTC. Encoded protein: CASSTGTTWVEQYF.

This clone appeared a single time. Other DNA sequences in the sample encode the same CDR3. This sequence joins TRBV7-9 and TRBJ1-1; tentative D call: TRBD1 (5 bases). Trimming took off 0 bases at V and 3 bases at J, with 8 bases between the two ends. This CDR3 region has 14 residues. CDR1 and CDR2 (germline): SEHNR, FQNEAQ (reference sequence). The CDR3 spells CASSLAGADTEAFF. The CDR3 DNA follows: TGTGCCAGCAGCTTAGCCGGGGCAGACACTGAAGCTTTCTTT. The entire variable domain, with the rest obtained from reference TRBV7-9 and TRBJ1-1, is as follows: DTGVSQNPRHKITKRGQNVTFRCDPISEHNRLYWYRQTLGQGPEFLTYFQNEAQLEKSRLLSDRFSAERPKGSFSTLEIQRTEQGDSAMYLCASSLAGADTEAFFGQGTRLTVV.

This chain uses TRBV6-5 with TRBJ1-1; 10 bases are a match to TRBD1. Germline CDR1 is MNHEY and CDR2 is SVGAGI. CDR3 size: 15 residues. Losses at the gene ends were 6 bases for V and 4 bases for J; bases not matched to a gene: 8. CDR3 in DNA: TGTGCCAGCAGGTCAGACAGGGGGCGCATCACTGAAGCTTTCTTT. Protein product: CASRSDRGRITEAFF.

This clone was seen just once. The chain joins TRBV27 to TRBJ1-6, with D unresolved. V lost 4 bases, J lost 0 bases, and 13 bases lay in between. Germline lookup yields CDR1 MNHEY and CDR2 SMNVEV (reference sequence). The length of the CDR3 is 17 residues. The CDR3 here is CASSSLVESSYNSPLHF. The DNA of the CDR3 is TGTGCCAGCAGTTCCCTCGTGGAGAGCTCCTATAATTCACCCCTCCACTTT.

The rearrangement uses TRBV7-9 and TRBJ2-3; TRBD2 is a possible D gene (6 bases). Trimming took 3 bases from V and 8 from J, leaving 27 bases between them. The germline gives CDR1 SEHNR, CDR2 FQNEAQ (reference sequence). The CDR3 totals 18 residues. CDR3 DNA sequence: TGTGCCAGCAGCTTGGAAAGGGACTTCCCAGTGCTACCAGCTACGCAGTATTTT. Its translation is CASSLERDFPVLPATQYF.

V usage is TRBV5-6 and J usage is TRBJ2-5, with TRBD1 matching 9 bases. V was pared by 4 bases and J by 3 bases, with 10 bases of the junction left unmatched. This CDR3 comprises 16 residues. Germline V gene data show CDR1 as SGHDT and CDR2 as YYEEEE. This CDR3 reads CASSGIGTGREETQYF. The CDR3 DNA follows: TGTGCCAGCAGCGGAATCGGGACAGGGAGAGAAGAGACCCAGTACTTC.

This chain joins TRBV5-6 and TRBJ1-4, with a possible D match to TRBD1 (5 bases). The CDR3 contains 18 residues. CDR1 and CDR2 from the germline V gene are SGHDT and YYEEEE. Trimming cost V 0 bases and J 3 bases, with 18 bases left between them. CDR3 DNA sequence: TGTGCCAGCAGCTTGGCCCCGGTCGGGACGGCCTCTAATGAAAAACTGTTTTTT. Protein sequence: CASSLAPVGTASNEKLFF.

The V call is TRBV7-3, the J call TRBJ1-6; D remains unclear. The CDR3 covers 12 residues. V shed 5 bases and J shed 8 bases, with 7 bases lying between them. Germline CDR1 SGHTA, CDR2 FQGTGA. In DNA, the CDR3 is TGTGCCAGCAGCCGGGAAGATTCACCCCTCCACTTT. Its protein product is CASSREDSPLHF.

The chain recombines TRBV18 with TRBJ2-4, with a tentative D call TRBD1 (6 bases). The CDR3 totals 14 residues. The V and J ends lost 4 bases and 6 bases respectively, with 13 bases between them. Per the germline V gene, CDR1 is KGHSH and CDR2 is LQKENI. CDR3 region: CASSLGTTSNIQYF. The CDR3 DNA reads as TGTGCCAGCTCACTCGGGACAACCTCAAACATTCAGTACTTC.

The rearrangement links TRBV10-3 to TRBJ1-1; possibly TRBD1 for D (5 bases). There are 13 residues in the CDR3. In germline, CDR1 is ENHRY, CDR2 SYGVKD. V gave up 7 bases and J gave up 3 bases, with 12 bases separating them. CDR3 region: CAITMGTDTEAFF. DNA for the CDR3: TGTGCCATCACCATGGGGACGGACACTGAAGCTTTCTTT.

The V call is TRBV2, the J call TRBJ1-2; D remains unclear. V lost 5 bases and J 0 bases, leaving 10 bases between the germline ends. CDR1 and CDR2 (germline): SNHLY, FYNNEI. CDR3 length: 14 residues. The CDR3, as DNA: TGTGCCAGCAGTTTAGACGGACCTAACTATGGCTACACCTTC. Its protein is CASSLDGPNYGYTF.

The rearrangement joins TRBV29-1 to TRBJ1-5; the D gene is possibly TRBD1 (5 bases). Trimming shortened V by 7 bases and J by 0 bases, and 19 bases separated the two germline ends. Germline CDR1 reads SQVTM; CDR2 reads ANQGSEA. This CDR3 has 16 amino acids. Here the CDR3 reads CSATVGGGTSNQPQHF. CDR3 DNA sequence: TGCAGCGCTACGGTAGGTGGCGGGACTAGCAATCAGCCCCAGCATTTT.

The chain uses TRBV30 and TRBJ2-3; D might be TRBD1 or TRBD2, each matching 5 bases. CDR1 is GTSNPN and CDR2 is SVGIG in the germline V gene (reference sequence). The CDR3 sequence is 14 residues long. The V gene lost 0 bases and the J gene lost 5 bases, with 12 bases spanning the gap. The CDR3 nucleotides are TGTGCCTGGAGTGTTGGGGGAAGCGTAGATACGCAGTATTTT. Its protein product is CAWSVGGSVDTQYF.

V is TRBV7-2 and J is TRBJ2-5; D is perhaps TRBD1 or TRBD2 (5 bases each). V was pared by 5 bases and J by 2 bases, with 9 bases between. From germline, CDR1 is SGHTA and CDR2 FQGNSA. The CDR3 extends over 13 amino acids. CDR3 in DNA: TGTGCCAGCAGCCGGGACCCTCAAGAGACCCAGTACTTC. It is translated as CASSRDPQETQYF. Based on the CDR3 plus reference TRBV7-2 and TRBJ2-5, the full variable domain is GAGVSQSPSNKVTEKGKDVELRCDPISGHTALYWYRQSLGQGLEFLIYFQGNSAPDKSGLPSDRFSAERTGGSVSTLTIQRTQQEDSAVYLCASSRDPQETQYFGPGTRLLVL.

This clone was seen just once. This chain links TRBV7-9 with TRBJ2-3, with 13 positions matching TRBD2. CDR3 length: 15 residues. Germline V gives CDR1 SEHNR, CDR2 FQNEAQ (reference sequence). Trimming at V came to 7 bases and at J to 6 bases, leaving 7 bases not matched to a gene. Here the CDR3 reads CASTYGLAGADTQYF. CDR3 nucleotides: TGTGCCAGCACCTACGGACTAGCGGGAGCCGATACGCAGTATTTT.

The chain couples TRBV10-3 to TRBJ1-6, with a weak D call TRBD1 (5 bases). The CDR3 is made up of 13 amino acids. V dropped 10 bases and J dropped 5 bases, with 12 bases sitting between them. CDR1 ENHRY and CDR2 SYGVKD come from the germline V gene. The CDR3 sequence: CANRQLNNSPLHF. DNA for the CDR3: TGTGCCAACCGACAGTTAAATAATTCACCCCTCCACTTT.

This sequence joins TRBV7-2 and TRBJ2-7, with 11 bases matching TRBD2. Germline-derived CDR1 and CDR2 are SGHTA and FQGNSA. The CDR3 is made up of 15 amino acids. V lost 6 bases to trimming and J lost 3 bases; unmatched junction nucleotides: 7. CDR3 loop: CASSLLTSGNYEQYF. For the CDR3, the DNA is TGTGCCAGCAGTCTTTTGACTAGCGGGAACTACGAGCAGTACTTC.